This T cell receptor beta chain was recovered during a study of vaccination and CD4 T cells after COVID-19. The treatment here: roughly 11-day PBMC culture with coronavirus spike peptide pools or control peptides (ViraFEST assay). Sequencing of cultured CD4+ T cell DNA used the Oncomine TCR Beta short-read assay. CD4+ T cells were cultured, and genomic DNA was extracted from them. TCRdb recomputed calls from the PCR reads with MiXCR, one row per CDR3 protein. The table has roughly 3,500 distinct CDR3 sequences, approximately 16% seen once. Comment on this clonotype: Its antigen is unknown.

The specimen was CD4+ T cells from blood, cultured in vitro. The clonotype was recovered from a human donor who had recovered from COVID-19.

CDR3 region: CASSTTGEGRELFF. The DNA of the CDR3 is TGTGCCAGCAGTACTACAGGGGAGGGAAGGGAGCTGTTTTTT. The chain employs TRBV12-3 or TRBV12-4 and TRBJ2-2; D is tentatively TRBD1 or TRBD2 (7 bases each). With 5 bases removed from V and 9 bases from J, the gap between germline ends came to 16 bases. CDR3 length: 14 residues.